Presented here are 4 T cell receptor beta chains from one specimen sequenced in a study of blood T cell repertoires in COVID-19 (dated by TCRdb to the early 2020s). Libraries were made using the immunoSEQ multiplex PCR assay. TCRdb retrieved this table from immuneACCESS and kept in-frame rearrangements only. Not all clones are present; in checked studies, unresolved V genes account for under half, and no reason is known for the remainder. The sample table holds 200,000 to 250,000 clones, of which 87% were seen once. The top ten clones comprise more than 5% of the sample. Specimen: PBMCs or T cells enriched from blood (not recorded which). These receptors were obtained from a woman in her twenties or thirties with acute COVID-19.

This chain uses TRBV12-5 with TRBJ2-5, with D hard to call. Looked up from germline, CDR1 is LGHNT and CDR2 is FRNRAP. The CDR3 consists of 16 residues. Trimming removed 0 bases at V and 1 base at J, with 12 bases between. CDR3 loop: CASGLVVHEPQETQYF. CDR3 coding DNA: TGTGCTAGTGGTTTGGTAGTACACGAACCCCAAGAGACCCAGTACTTC. Full variable domain (outside the CDR3, taken from reference TRBV12-5 and TRBJ2-5): DARVTQTPRHKVTEMGQEVTMRCQPILGHNTVFWYRQTMMQGLELLAYFRNRAPLDDSGMPKDRFSAEMPDATLATLKIQPSEPRDSAVYFCASGLVVHEPQETQYFGPGTRLLVL.

The V call is TRBV7-9, the J call TRBJ2-7; D call uncertain. The V end lost 0 bases, the J end lost 2 bases, and 5 bases lay between the germline ends. Germline lookup yields CDR1 SEHNR and CDR2 FQNEAQ (reference sequence). The CDR3 consists of 13 residues. The CDR3 reads CASSLAATYEQYF. In nucleotides, the CDR3 is TGTGCCAGCAGCTTAGCGGCAACCTACGAGCAGTACTTC.

V and J are TRBV10-3 and TRBJ1-2; TRBD1 aligns across 7 bases. Germline V gives CDR1 ENHRY, CDR2 SYGVKD. Trimming at V came to 4 bases and at J to 4 bases, leaving 3 bases not matched to a gene. There are 13 residues in the CDR3. The CDR3 DNA sequence: TGTGCCATCAGTGGGACAGGACTCTATGGCTACACCTTC. Amino acid sequence: CAISGTGLYGYTF.

The chain employs TRBV27 and TRBJ2-1; 12 bases line up with TRBD2. CDR3 length: 15 amino acids. V shed 5 bases and J 7 bases; nucleotides not matched to a gene: 6. Germline assignment: CDR1 MNHEY and CDR2 SMNVEV (reference sequence). The CDR3 here is CASSPGLAGMNEQFF. The CDR3, as DNA: TGTGCCAGCAGTCCCGGACTAGCGGGAATGAATGAGCAGTTCTTC.